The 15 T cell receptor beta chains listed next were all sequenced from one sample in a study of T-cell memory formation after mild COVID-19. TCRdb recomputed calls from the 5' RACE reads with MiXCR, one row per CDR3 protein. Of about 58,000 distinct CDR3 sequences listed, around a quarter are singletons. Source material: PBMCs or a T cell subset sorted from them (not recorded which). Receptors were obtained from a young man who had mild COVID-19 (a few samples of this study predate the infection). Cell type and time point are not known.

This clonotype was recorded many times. CDR3 bases: TGTGCCAGCAGTTTCCTAATTAGCGGGGATACGCAGTATTTT. Translated: CASSFLISGDTQYF. V and J are TRBV12-3 or TRBV12-4 and TRBJ2-3; 7 bases fit TRBD2. This CDR3 comprises 14 residues. J was trimmed by 6 bases and V by 3 bases; bases with no gene match: 6.

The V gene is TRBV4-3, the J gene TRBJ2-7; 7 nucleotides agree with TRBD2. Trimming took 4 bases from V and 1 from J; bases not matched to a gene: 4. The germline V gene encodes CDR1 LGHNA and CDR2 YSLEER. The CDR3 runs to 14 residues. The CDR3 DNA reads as TGCGCCAGCAGCCCCTCCGGGGGGTCCTACGAGCAGTACTTC. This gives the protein CASSPSGGSYEQYF.

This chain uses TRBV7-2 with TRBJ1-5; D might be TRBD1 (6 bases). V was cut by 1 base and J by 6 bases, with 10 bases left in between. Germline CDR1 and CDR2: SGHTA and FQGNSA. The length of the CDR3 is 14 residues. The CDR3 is CASSLGTGTQPQHF. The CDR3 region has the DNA TGTGCCAGCAGCTTAGGCACAGGGACTCAGCCCCAGCATTTT. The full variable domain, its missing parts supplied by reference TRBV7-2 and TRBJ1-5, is GAGVSQSPSNKVTEKGKDVELRCDPISGHTALYWYRQSLGQGLEFLIYFQGNSAPDKSGLPSDRFSAERTGGSVSTLTIQRTQQEDSAVYLCASSLGTGTQPQHFGDGTRLSIL.

The CDR3 here is CASSPPFGEVSNIQYF. CDR3 nucleotide sequence: TGTGCCAGCAGCCCCCCCTTCGGGGAGGTGTCAAACATTCAGTACTTC. This chain joins TRBV7-9 and TRBJ2-4, with D perhaps TRBD2 (6 bases). CDR3 length: 16 residues. V was cut by 5 bases and J by 6 bases, with 20 bases left in between. The V gene's germline CDR1 is SEHNR and CDR2 FQNEAQ (reference sequence).

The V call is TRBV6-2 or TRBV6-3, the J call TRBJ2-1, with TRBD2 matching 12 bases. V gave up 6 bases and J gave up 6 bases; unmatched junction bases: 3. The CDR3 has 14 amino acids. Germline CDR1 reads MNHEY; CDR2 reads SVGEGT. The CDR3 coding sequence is TGTGCCAGCAGACTAGCGGGGGGAGGCAATGAGCAGTTCTTC. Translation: CASRLAGGGNEQFF.

CDR3 loop: CASSLMTGGVYEQYF. The CDR3 nucleotides are TGTGCCAGCAGCTTAATGACGGGGGGCGTCTACGAGCAGTACTTC. The chain recombines TRBV11-2 with TRBJ2-7; weak D call: TRBD2 (7 bases). This CDR3 is 15 amino acids long. V gave up 2 bases and J gave up 3 bases, with 14 bases separating them. CDR1 and CDR2 (germline): SGHAT, FQNNGV.

CDR3 sequence: CASTGPGARAFF. CDR3 in DNA: TGTGCCAGCACCGGTCCGGGGGCGAGAGCTTTCTTT. The chain joins TRBV7-9 to TRBJ1-1; tentatively, D is TRBD1 (6 bases). With 7 bases removed from V and 10 bases from J, the gap between germline ends came to 16 bases. Germline V CDR1 and CDR2: SEHNR, FQNEAQ (reference sequence). There are 12 residues in the CDR3. The variable domain in full, with the rest retrieved from reference TRBV7-9 and TRBJ1-1, is DTGVSQNPRHKITKRGQNVTFRCDPISEHNRLYWYRQTLGQGPEFLTYFQNEAQLEKSRLLSDRFSAERPKGSFSTLEIQRTEQGDSAMYLCASTGPGARAFFGQGTRLTVV.

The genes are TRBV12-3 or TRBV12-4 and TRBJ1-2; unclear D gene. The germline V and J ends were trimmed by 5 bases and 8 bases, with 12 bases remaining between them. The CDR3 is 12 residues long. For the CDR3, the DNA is TGTGCCAGCAGTCCTCCGGGTCAGGGCTACACCTTC. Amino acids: CASSPPGQGYTF.

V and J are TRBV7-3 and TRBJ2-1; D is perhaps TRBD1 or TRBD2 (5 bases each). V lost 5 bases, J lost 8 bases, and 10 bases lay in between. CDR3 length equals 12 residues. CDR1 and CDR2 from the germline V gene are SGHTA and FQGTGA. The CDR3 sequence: CASSLSGHEQFF. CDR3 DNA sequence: TGTGCCAGCAGCCTCTCGGGGCATGAGCAGTTCTTC.

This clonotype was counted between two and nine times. The CDR3 spells CASSLSFHEQFF. In nucleotides, the CDR3 is TGCGCCAGCAGCTTGAGCTTCCATGAGCAGTTCTTC. The J gene is TRBJ2-1, the V gene TRBV5-1; D unresolved. V was cut by 1 base and J by 8 bases, with 7 bases left in between. This CDR3 spans 12 amino acids. Germline V lookup: CDR1 SGHRS, CDR2 YFSETQ.

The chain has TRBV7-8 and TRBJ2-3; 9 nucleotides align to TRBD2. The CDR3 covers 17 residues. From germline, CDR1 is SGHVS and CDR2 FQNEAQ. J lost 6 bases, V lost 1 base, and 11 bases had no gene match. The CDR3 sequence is CASSLEFAGGTEDTQYF. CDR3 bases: TGTGCCAGCAGCTTAGAGTTCGCGGGGGGGACAGAGGATACGCAGTATTTT.

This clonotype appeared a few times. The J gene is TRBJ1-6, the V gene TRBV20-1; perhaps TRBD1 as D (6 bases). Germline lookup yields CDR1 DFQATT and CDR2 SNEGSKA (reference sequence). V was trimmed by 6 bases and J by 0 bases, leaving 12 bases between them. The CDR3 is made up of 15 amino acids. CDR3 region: CSARGGPSYNSPLHF. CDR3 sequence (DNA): TGCAGTGCACGGGGGGGCCCCTCCTATAATTCACCCCTCCACTTT.

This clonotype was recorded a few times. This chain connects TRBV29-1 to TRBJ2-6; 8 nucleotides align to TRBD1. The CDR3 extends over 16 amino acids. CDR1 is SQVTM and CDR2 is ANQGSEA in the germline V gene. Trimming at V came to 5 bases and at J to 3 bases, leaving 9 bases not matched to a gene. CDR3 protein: CSVLFQGAGGANVLTF. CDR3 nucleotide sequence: TGCAGCGTTCTCTTCCAGGGGGCTGGTGGGGCCAACGTCCTGACTTTC.

The CDR3 bases are TGCGCCAGCAGCTTGACGGGGACAGCGGGTCCGGGAAATGCTAACTATGGCTACACCTTC. Translation: CASSLTGTAGPGNANYGYTF. V gene TRBV5-1 combines with J gene TRBJ1-2; 7 positions match TRBD1. Germline CDR1 reads SGHRS; CDR2 reads YFSETQ. This CDR3 is built from 20 residues. The junction had 18 bases not matched to a gene; V was cut back by 1 base and J by 0 bases.

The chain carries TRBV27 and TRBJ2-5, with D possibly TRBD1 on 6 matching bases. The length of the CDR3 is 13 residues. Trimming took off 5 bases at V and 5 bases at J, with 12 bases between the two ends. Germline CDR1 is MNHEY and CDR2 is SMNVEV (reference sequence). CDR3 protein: CASSPRTEETQYF. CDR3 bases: TGTGCCAGCAGTCCCCGGACAGAGGAGACCCAGTACTTC.